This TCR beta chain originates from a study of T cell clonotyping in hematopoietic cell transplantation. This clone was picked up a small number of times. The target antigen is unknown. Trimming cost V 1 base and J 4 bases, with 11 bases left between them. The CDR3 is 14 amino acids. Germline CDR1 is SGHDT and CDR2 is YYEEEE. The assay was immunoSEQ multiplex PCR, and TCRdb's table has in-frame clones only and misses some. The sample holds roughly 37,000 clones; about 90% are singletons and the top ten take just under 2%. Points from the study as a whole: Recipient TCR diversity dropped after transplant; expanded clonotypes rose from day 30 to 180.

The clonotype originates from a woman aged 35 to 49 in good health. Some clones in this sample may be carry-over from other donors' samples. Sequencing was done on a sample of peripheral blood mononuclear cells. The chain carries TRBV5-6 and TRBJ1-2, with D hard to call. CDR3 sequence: CASSLLTGGYGYTF. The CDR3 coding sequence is TGTGCCAGCAGCTTGCTCACGGGCGGCTATGGCTACACCTTC.